This T cell receptor beta chain was sequenced during a study of cytomegalovirus exposure and HLA in healthy donors. Overall study context: Prior work identified about 120 million unique TCR beta sequences in some 180 million T cells.

This PCR relied on a set of 60 Vbeta primers and 13 Jbeta primers. The repertoire was sequenced with immunoSEQ multiplex PCR; TCRdb's copy has only in-frame clones and lacks some. The sample has about 130,000 clones; approximately 78% are singletons. The germline CDR1 and CDR2 sequences are KGHSY and FQNENV. The CDR3 totals 16 residues. V was clipped by 2 bases and J by 2 bases, with 14 bases between them. Sequences were obtained from PBMCs. The origin of this receptor is a woman in her forties or fifties in good health and CMV-seropositive. This rearrangement joins TRBV16 to TRBJ2-3; D is possibly TRBD1 (6 bases). The CDR3 protein is CASSQPDRSDTDTQYF. In nucleotides, the CDR3 is TGTGCCAGCAGCCAACCTGACAGGTCGGACACAGATACGCAGTATTTT.